This T cell receptor (beta chain) stems from a study of T and B cells in COVID-19 patients (dated by TCRdb to 2019 to 2021). Describing the broader study: In this study, adaptive immunity was profiled in COVID-19 patients who either had active infection or had recovered, using TRB and IGH repertoire sequencing of peripheral blood. For the repertoire analyses, the comparison was an age-matched reference group of about 40 healthy donors who were negative for COVID-19 antibodies. Up to roughly 10 follow-up blood samples were collected per patient, with some samples spanning different disease stages in the same individual. Of the roughly 20 patients in the active-infection cohort, roughly 11 were critically ill and needed mechanical ventilation or ECMO. A couple of patients were included in both the recovered and active cohorts because samples were available from active disease and after recovery. Comorbidities linked to unfavorable COVID-19 outcome were present in most of the 20 patients in the active-infection cohort. The TCR and BCR sequence repository comprised 30 to 40 patients and approximately 72 time points, with over 7 million TCR sequences analysed. A recovered cohort was made up of 15 to 19 patients contributing roughly 20 samples, mostly after mild to moderate COVID-19 managed as outpatients. Median age was about 32 years in the recovered cohort versus about 68 years in the active-infection cohort.

The listed sequencing device is Illumina MiSeq. Multiplex PCR with BIOMED2 TRB-A/B primer pools was used to amplify the TRB rearrangements. Illumina-compatible adapters and 7-nucleotide sample barcodes were added to the amplicons in two consecutive PCRs. Phusion HS II polymerase was used for all library PCRs. Amplicons were purified from gel with the NucleoSpin Gel and PCR Clean-up kit, quantified on Qubit, and pooled at 4 to 5 nM. Amplicon pool quality was checked on an Agilent 2100 Bioanalyzer before Illumina next-generation sequencing. Per the authors' processing: TRB rearrangements were annotated with MiXCR 3.0.8 using the default MiXCR reference library. Non-productive reads and sequences with fewer than 2 reads were removed, and every unique CDR3 nucleotide sequence was treated as one clone. Clonality, diversity, richness and V-J gene usage were calculated in R 3.5.1. GLIPH2 was used to cluster TCRs based on CDR3 similarity, and OLGA was used to calculate the generation probabilities. Only GLIPH2 clusters with at least four unique TCR clonotypes present in at least three individuals were retained. TCRdb ran its own pipeline on the public reads, namely fastp trimming at Q25 and MiXCR clone calling, and kept in-frame beta chains. Every CDR3 protein is listed once, alongside the most common genes and DNA of its rows. The V and J calls and clone size come from TCRdb's table, not from the authors' own analysis. In this sample the table shows under 10,000 distinct CDR3 sequences, roughly 30% of which occur a single time. 5% to 6.5% of the sample is taken by the ten largest.

Its CDR3 holds 14 amino acids, cysteine through phenylalanine. Of all the DNA, just the CDR3 is kept, 42 bases in frame from base 1. V drops 6 bases and J drops 1 base, leaving 9 bases in between. CDR1 and CDR2 are drawn from the germline V gene: MNHEY, SVGEGT. Within its sample, this clonotype is medium-sized (0.01 to 0.1%). The antigen it binds to is not known. No much larger clone exists at a distance of one base, and base qualities are not known. TRB repertoires were amplified using about 250-500 ng of genomic DNA isolated from blood. Findings and caveats that apply to the study as a whole: The reported TCR clusters were stated to require prospective validation before clinical use. Specific T cell subsets (CD4+/Treg/CD8+) and sorted SARS-CoV-2-responsive or tetramer+ T cells had not yet been sequenced, and these experiments were ongoing. Blood samples obtained from mildly ill patients during symptoms, as well as early samples obtained from severe cases, were available only in scarce numbers. The cohort was considered too small for HLA contributions to COVID-19 susceptibility or severity to be assessed. TRBV/TRBJ gene usage was reported as strongly skewed in patients with COVID-19. A total of some 2,000 exclusive TCR clusters, including over 25 low-pGen clusters, were found in the recovered cohort. TRB repertoires were highly clonal in active COVID-19, whereas diversity and richness at recovery rose above healthy donor levels.

The specimen sequenced was blood. Recombination connected TRBV6-2 or TRBV6-3 to TRBJ2-2; TRBD1 is a possible D gene, resting on 6 matching bases. This TCR derives from a human donor who had recovered from COVID-19. This receptor carries the CDR3 CASRQTGNTGELFF. The nucleotide sequence is given as TGTGCCAGCAGACAGACAGGGAACACCGGGGAGCTGTTTTTT.